Listed below are T cell receptor beta chains from one sample, sequenced in a study of T cells in Graves' hyperthyroidism and ophthalmopathy. MiXCR, applied by TCRdb to the multiplex PCR reads, yields one record per CDR3 protein. The sample shows about 540,000 distinct CDR3 sequences, about 43% of them seen only once. Sequenced input: peripheral blood or thyroid tissue (not recorded which). All receptors derive from a woman between 18 and 30 years old with Graves' hyperthyroidism. Both conserved end residues are trimmed from each CDR3. Fields, in order: V gene, J gene, CDR3 protein.

TRBV7-8	TRBJ2-7	ASSLPSSYEQY
TRBV20-1	TRBJ2-7	SAGEPGQDYEQY
TRBV7-2	TRBJ1-1	ASSPYDGNTEAF
TRBV2	TRBJ2-7	ASSGGGYDEQC
TRBV24-1	TRBJ1-2	ATSATPNYGYT
TRBV20-1	TRBJ1-6	SARVPGLNSPLH
TRBV19	TRBJ1-5	ASSPGPVGYSNQPQH
TRBV7-8	TRBJ1-2	ASSWRGQGRGYT
TRBV29-1	TRBJ2-5	SVVDREGQY
TRBV29-1	TRBJ2-5	SVEIRLAGVKETQY
TRBV10-2	TRBJ1-5	ASTAPGANQPQH
TRBV9	TRBJ2-5	ASSVAQDRTQY
TRBV19	TRBJ1-5	ASSIEADSNQPQH
TRBV10-2	TRBJ2-5	ASRGTSVEETQY
TRBV29-1	TRBJ1-2	SAVWDYT
TRBV19	TRBJ1-5	ASDPTGRKGQPQH
TRBV29-1	TRBJ1-5	SVGTGGSQPQH
TRBV2	TRBJ2-2	ASSLRGQAGELF
TRBV7-9	TRBJ1-1	ASSLVGRYMNTEAF
TRBV24-1	TRBJ1-5	ASRSYNDQPQH
TRBV7-2	TRBJ1-2	ATRNRARGYT
TRBV20-1	TRBJ2-2	SASDSFVFAGELF
TRBV12-3/TRBV12-4	TRBJ2-7	ACSPGGPNSYEQY
TRBV7-6	TRBJ2-5	ASSLAGPTQH
TRBV7-6	TRBJ2-2	ASSSGVRNTGELF
TRBV20-1	TRBJ1-1	SARDSRDRGAEAF
TRBV2	TRBJ2-5	AIRRRGQSLPETQY
TRBV19	TRBJ1-5	ASSHQGYQPQH
TRBV7-9	TRBJ1-5	ASSGPGASNQPQH
TRBV2	TRBJ1-3	ASSASGSGNTIY
TRBV15	TRBJ1-3	ATSRDRVSSGNTIY
TRBV19	TRBJ1-5	ASSIVHLSNQPQH
TRBV11-2	TRBJ1-2	ASSLGMGNYGYT
TRBV2	TRBJ2-7	ASTSGSSYEQY
TRBV10-3	TRBJ2-7	AISGTSMSYEQY